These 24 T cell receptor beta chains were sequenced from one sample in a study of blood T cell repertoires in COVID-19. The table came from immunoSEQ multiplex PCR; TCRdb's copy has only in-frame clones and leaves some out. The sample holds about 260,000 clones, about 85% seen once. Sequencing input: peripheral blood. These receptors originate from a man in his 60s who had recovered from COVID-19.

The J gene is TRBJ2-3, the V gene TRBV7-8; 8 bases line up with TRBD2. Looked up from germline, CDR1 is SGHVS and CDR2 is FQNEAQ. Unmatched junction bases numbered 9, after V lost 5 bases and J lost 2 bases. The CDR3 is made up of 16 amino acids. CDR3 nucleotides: TGTGCCAGCAGCCGAGATAGCGGGGCCTCCACAGATACGCAGTATTTT. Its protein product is CASSRDSGASTDTQYF.

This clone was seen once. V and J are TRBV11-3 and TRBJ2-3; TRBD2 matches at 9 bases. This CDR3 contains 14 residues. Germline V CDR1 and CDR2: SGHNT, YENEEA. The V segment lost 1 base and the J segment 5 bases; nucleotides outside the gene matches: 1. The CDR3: CASSLGSGGDTQYF. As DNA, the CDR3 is TGTGCCAGCAGCTTAGGTAGCGGGGGAGATACGCAGTATTTT.

In nucleotides, the CDR3 is TGCGCCAGCAGCTTGTCGGGGGGCAAAAACTATGGCTACACCTTC. It is translated as CASSLSGGKNYGYTF. The V gene is TRBV5-1, the J gene TRBJ1-2, with a weak D call TRBD1 (6 bases). Per the germline V gene, CDR1 is SGHRS and CDR2 is YFSETQ. The CDR3 runs to 15 residues. V was pared by 1 base and J by 2 bases, with 12 bases between.

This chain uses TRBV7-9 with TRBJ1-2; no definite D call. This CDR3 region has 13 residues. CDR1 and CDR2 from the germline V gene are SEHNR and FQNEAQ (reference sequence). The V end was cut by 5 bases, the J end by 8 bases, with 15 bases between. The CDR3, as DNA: TGTGCCAGCAGCGGGCGAAACGTAAGAGGCTACACCTTC. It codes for CASSGRNVRGYTF.

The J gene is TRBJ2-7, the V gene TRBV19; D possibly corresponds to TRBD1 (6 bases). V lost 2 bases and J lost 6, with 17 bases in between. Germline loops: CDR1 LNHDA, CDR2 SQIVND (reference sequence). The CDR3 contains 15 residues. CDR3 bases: TGTGCCAGTAGTATATTCGGGACATCTCCGCTCGAGCAGTACTTC. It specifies CASSIFGTSPLEQYF.

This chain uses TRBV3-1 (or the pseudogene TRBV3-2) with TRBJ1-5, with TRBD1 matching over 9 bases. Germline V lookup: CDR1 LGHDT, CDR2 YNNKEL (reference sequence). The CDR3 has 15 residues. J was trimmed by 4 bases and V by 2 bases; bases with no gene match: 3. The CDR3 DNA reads TGTGCCAGCAGCCAAAGGACAGGGGTTAATCAGCCCCAGCATTTT. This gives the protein CASSQRTGVNQPQHF.

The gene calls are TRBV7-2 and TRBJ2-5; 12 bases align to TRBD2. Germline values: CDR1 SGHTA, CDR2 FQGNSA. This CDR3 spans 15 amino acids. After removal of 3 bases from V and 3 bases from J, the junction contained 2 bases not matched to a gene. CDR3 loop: CASSFPSGGEETQYF. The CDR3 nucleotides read TGTGCCAGCAGCTTCCCTAGCGGGGGGGAAGAGACCCAGTACTTC.

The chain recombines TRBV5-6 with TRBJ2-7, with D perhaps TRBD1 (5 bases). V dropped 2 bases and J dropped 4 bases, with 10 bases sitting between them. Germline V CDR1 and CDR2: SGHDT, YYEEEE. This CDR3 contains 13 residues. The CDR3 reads CASSLGVGYEQYF. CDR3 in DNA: TGTGCCAGCAGCTTAGGGGTCGGATACGAGCAGTACTTC.

CDR3 region: CASSLDGALRNIQYF. The CDR3 DNA follows: TGTGCCAGCAGCTTAGATGGGGCCCTACGAAACATTCAGTACTTC. This chain joins TRBV11-1 and TRBJ2-4; possible D gene TRBD1, 5 bases. The V gene's germline CDR1 is SGHAT and CDR2 FQDESV (reference sequence). Trimming pared 1 base from V and 6 bases from J, leaving 13 bases between. This CDR3 has 15 residues.

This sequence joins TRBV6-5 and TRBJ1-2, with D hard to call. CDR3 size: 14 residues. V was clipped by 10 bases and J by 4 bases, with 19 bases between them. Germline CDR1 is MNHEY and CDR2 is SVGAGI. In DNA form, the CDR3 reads TGTGCCACCGAAGGCGGGTGGGGTGGCTATGGCTACACCTTC. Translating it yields CATEGGWGGYGYTF.

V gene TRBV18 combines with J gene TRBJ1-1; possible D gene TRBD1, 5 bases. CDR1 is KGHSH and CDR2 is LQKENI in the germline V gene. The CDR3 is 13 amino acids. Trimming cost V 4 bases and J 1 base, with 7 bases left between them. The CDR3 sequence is CASSRTTNTEAFF. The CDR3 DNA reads TGTGCCAGCTCACGGACAACGAACACTGAAGCTTTCTTT.

CDR3 in amino acids: CASSFTLTRDRGVRGTIYF. The CDR3 DNA reads TGTGCCAGCAGCTTCACACTTACCCGGGACAGGGGAGTCCGGGGCACCATATATTTT. The chain has TRBV11-2 and TRBJ1-3; 10 nucleotides align to TRBD1. V trimming: 3 bases; J trimming: 9 bases; junction bases outside the gene matches: 20. CDR1 is SGHAT, CDR2 FQNNGV, per germline. CDR3 size: 19 residues.

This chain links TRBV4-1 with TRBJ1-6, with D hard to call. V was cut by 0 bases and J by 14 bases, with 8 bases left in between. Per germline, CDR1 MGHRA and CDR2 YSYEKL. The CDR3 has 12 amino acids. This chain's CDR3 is CASSQDFGTLHF. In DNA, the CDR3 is TGCGCCAGCAGCCAAGACTTCGGTACCCTCCACTTT.

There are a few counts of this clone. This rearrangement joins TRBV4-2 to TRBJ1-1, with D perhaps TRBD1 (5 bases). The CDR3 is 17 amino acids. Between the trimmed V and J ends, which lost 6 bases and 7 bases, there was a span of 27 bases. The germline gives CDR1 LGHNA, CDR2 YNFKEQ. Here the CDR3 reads CASSHEGRGGVFHEAFF. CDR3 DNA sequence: TGTGCCAGCAGTCATGAGGGGAGGGGAGGTGTGTTCCATGAAGCTTTCTTT.

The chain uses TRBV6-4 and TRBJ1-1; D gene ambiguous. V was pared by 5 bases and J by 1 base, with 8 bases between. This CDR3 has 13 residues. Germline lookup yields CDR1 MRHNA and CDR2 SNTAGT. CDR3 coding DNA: TGTGCCAGCAGTCAGTTTTCGAACACTGAAGCTTTCTTT. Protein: CASSQFSNTEAFF.

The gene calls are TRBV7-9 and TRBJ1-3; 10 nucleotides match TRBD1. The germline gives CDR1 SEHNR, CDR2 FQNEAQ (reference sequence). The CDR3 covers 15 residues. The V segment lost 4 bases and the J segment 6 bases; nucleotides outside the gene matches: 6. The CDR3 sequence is CASSSGQGKENTIYF. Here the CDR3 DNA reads TGTGCCAGCAGCTCGGGACAGGGGAAAGAAAACACCATATATTTT.

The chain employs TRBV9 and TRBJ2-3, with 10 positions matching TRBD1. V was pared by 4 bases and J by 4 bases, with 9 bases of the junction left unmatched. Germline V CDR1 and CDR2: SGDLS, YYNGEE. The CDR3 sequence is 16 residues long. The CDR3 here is CASSQMGQGIADTQYF. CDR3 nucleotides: TGTGCCAGCAGCCAAATGGGACAGGGGATCGCAGATACGCAGTATTTT.

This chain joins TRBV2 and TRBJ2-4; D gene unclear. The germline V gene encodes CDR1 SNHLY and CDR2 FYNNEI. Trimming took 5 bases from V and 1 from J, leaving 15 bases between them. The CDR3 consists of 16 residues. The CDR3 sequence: CASSTRRSGAKNIQYF. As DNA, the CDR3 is TGTGCCAGCAGTACACGACGATCCGGGGCCAAAAACATTCAGTACTTC.

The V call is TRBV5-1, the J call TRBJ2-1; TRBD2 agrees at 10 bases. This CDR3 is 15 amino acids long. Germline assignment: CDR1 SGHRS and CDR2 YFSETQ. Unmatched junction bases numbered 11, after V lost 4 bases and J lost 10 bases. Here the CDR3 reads CASSLDERGGIEQFF. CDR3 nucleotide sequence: TGCGCCAGCAGCCTGGATGAGCGGGGGGGCATAGAGCAGTTCTTC. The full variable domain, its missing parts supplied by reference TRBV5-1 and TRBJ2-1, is KAGVTQTPRYLIKTRGQQVTLSCSPISGHRSVSWYQQTPGQGLQFLFEYFSETQRNKGNFPGRFSGRQFSNSRSEMNVSTLELGDSALYLCASSLDERGGIEQFFGPGTRLTVL.

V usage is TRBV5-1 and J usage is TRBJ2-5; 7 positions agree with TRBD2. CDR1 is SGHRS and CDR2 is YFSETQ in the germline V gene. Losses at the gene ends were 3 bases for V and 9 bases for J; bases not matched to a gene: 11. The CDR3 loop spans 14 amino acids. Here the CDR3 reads CASSYPRGGSSQYF. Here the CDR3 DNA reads TGCGCCAGCAGCTACCCCCGCGGGGGTAGTTCCCAGTACTTC.

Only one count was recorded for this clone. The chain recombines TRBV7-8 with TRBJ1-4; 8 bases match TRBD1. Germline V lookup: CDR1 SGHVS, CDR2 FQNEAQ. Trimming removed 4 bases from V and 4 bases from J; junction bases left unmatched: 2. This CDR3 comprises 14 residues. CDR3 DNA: TGTGCCAGCAGCTCGGGACAGGATAATGAAAAACTGTTTTTT. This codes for CASSSGQDNEKLFF.

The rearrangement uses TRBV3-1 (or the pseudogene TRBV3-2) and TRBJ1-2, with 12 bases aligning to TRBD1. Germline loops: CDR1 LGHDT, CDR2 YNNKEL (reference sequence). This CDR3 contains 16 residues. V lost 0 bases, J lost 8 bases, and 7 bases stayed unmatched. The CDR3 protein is CASSQDGGQGARGYTF. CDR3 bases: TGTGCCAGCAGCCAAGACGGGGGACAGGGGGCGCGGGGCTACACCTTC.

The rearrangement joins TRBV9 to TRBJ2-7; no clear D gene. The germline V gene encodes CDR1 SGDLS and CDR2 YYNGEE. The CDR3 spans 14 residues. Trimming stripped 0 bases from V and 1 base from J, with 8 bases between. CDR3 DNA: TGTGCCAGCAGCGTAGACGCAGGATCCTACGAGCAGTACTTC. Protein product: CASSVDAGSYEQYF.

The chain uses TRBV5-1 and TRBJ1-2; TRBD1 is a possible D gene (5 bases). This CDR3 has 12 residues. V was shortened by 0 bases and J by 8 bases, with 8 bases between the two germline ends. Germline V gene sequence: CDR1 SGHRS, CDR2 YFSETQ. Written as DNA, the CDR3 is TGCGCCAGCAGCTTGGCAGGGTTCGGCTACACCTTC. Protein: CASSLAGFGYTF.